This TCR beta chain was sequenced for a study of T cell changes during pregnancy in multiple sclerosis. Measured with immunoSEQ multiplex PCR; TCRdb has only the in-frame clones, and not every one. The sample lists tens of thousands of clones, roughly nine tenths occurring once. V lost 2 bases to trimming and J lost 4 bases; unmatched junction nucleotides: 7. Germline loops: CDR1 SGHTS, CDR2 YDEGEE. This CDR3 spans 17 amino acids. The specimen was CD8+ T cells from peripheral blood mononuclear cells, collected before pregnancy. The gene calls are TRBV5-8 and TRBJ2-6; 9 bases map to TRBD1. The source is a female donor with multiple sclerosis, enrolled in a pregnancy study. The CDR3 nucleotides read TGTGCCAGCAGCTTCCGGGACAGGGTGAAAGGGGCCAACGTCCTGACTTTC. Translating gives CASSFRDRVKGANVLTF.